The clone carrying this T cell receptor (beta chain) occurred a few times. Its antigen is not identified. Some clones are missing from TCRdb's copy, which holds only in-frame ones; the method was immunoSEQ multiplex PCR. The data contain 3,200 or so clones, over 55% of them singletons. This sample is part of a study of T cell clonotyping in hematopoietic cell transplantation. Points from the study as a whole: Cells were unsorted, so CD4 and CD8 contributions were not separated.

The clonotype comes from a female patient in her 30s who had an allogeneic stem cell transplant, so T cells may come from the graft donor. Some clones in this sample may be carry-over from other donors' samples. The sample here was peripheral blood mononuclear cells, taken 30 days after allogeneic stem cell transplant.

The CDR3 nucleotides read TGCGCCAGCAGTGAGTCCGCGGAAGGCTATGGCTACACCTTC. Residues: CASSESAEGYGYTF. The rearrangement joins TRBV10-2 to TRBJ1-2; D call uncertain. The V end was cut by 0 bases, the J end by 4 bases, with 9 bases between. Germline V gene sequence: CDR1 WSHSY, CDR2 SAAADI. The CDR3 has 14 amino acids.